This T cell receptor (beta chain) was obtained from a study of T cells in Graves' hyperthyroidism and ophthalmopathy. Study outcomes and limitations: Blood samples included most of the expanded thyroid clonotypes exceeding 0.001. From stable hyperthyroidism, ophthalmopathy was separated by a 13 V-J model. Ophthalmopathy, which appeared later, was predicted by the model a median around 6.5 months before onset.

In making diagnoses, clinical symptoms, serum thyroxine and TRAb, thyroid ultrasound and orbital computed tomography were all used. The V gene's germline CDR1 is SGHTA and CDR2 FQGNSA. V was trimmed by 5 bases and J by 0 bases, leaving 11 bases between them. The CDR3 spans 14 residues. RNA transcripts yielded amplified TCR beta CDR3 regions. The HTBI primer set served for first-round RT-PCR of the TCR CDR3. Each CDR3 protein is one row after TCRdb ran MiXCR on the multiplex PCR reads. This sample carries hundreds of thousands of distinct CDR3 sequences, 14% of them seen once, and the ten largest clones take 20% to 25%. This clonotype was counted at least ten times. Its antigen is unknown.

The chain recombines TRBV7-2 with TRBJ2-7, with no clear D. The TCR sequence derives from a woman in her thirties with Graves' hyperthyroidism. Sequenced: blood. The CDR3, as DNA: TGTGCCAGCAGCCCCGTGACCAGCTCCTACGAGCAGTACTTC. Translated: CASSPVTSSYEQYF.